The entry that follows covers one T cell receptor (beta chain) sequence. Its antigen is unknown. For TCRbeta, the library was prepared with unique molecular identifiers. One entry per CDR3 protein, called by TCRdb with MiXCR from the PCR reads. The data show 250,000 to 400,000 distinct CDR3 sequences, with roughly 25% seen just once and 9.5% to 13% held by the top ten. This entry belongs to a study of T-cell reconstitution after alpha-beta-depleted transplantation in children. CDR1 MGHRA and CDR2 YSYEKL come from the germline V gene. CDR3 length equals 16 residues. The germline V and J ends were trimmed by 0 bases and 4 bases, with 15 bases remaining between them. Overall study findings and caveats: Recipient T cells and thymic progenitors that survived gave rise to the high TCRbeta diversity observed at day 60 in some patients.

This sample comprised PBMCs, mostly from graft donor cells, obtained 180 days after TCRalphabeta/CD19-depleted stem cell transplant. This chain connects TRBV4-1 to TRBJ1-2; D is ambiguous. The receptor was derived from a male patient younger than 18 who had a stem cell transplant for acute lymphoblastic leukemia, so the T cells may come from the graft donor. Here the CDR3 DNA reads TGCGCCAGCAGCCAAGATCGAGTCGGCAGGAGCTATGGCTACACCTTC. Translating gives CASSQDRVGRSYGYTF.